This entry concerns a single T cell receptor (beta chain). The antigen is unknown. Alongside a J-beta primer mix, a sample-barcoded 5' primer served in a second PCR lasting roughly 7 to 12 cycles. TCRdb re-called the 5' RACE reads through MiXCR, storing one row per CDR3 protein. The sample contains 710,000 or so distinct CDR3 sequences, 32% of which appear only once. The data are from a study of blood T cells in healthy people across ages. The study's findings and limits: A conclusive naive versus antigen-experienced comparison was prevented by the unsorted PBMCs.

The clonotype originates from a woman aged 80 or older in good health. Sequencing was performed on blood.

The CDR3 DNA follows: TGTGCCAGCAGCTTTTCCGGGGGAATAGGCTACACCTTC. It encodes CASSFSGGIGYTF. The gene calls are TRBV7-9 and TRBJ1-2; TRBD1 might be the D (5 bases). The V end lost 3 bases, the J end lost 8 bases, and 13 bases lay between the germline ends. The CDR3 has 13 residues. Germline-derived CDR1 and CDR2 are SEHNR and FQNEAQ (reference sequence).